Listed here are 20 T cell receptor beta chains from one sample, sequenced in a study of identical twins. In TCRdb, the 5' RACE reads were re-called with MiXCR into one record per CDR3 protein. The sample lists hundreds of thousands of distinct CDR3 sequences; approximately 8% were seen once. The sample was also reused in another study, on yellow fever vaccine responses in identical twins.

Specimen: memory (CD45RO+) T cells sorted from blood. The receptor set was obtained from a woman aged 18-30 years in good health.

The chain employs TRBV20-1 and TRBJ2-5, with D uncertain. The CDR3 has 12 amino acids. Germline loops: CDR1 DFQATT, CDR2 SNEGSKA (reference sequence). Trimming took 3 bases from V and 5 from J, leaving 10 bases between them. The CDR3 sequence: CSARRVSETQYF. The CDR3 DNA sequence: TGCAGTGCTAGGAGAGTGAGTGAGACCCAGTACTTC.

The rearrangement uses TRBV6-5 and TRBJ1-5, with 8 bases lining up with TRBD1. J gave up 0 bases and V 3 bases, and 10 bases lay outside the gene matches. The length of the CDR3 is 18 residues. The germline CDR1 and CDR2 sequences are MNHEY and SVGAGI. The CDR3 DNA sequence: TGTGCCAGCAGTTATTTCTCATCCGGACAGGGTAGCAATCAGCCCCAGCATTTT. Translated, it gives CASSYFSSGQGSNQPQHF.

This clonotype was observed a handful of times. V is TRBV19 and J is TRBJ2-5; 11 nucleotides align to TRBD2. The CDR3 loop spans 16 amino acids. Trimming at V came to 6 bases and at J to 1 base, leaving 7 bases not matched to a gene. CDR1 and CDR2 (germline): LNHDA, SQIVND (reference sequence). The CDR3 sequence: CASRGSGRALQETQYF. The CDR3 region has the DNA TGTGCCAGTAGGGGTAGCGGGAGGGCCCTCCAAGAGACCCAGTACTTC.

This clonotype appeared many times. CDR3 bases: TGCAGCGTTGTCGGACAGGGGTACGAGAGGTACTTC. Its translation: CSVVGQGYERYF. The chain is built from TRBV29-1 and TRBJ2-7; 9 positions match TRBD1. The J segment lost 12 bases and the V segment lost 4 bases, leaving 10 bases of the junction unmatched. The CDR3 runs 12 residues. Germline V gives CDR1 SQVTM, CDR2 ANQGSEA.

The chain uses TRBV9 and TRBJ2-2, with D unresolved. Germline V lookup: CDR1 SGDLS, CDR2 YYNGEE. The V end lost 0 bases, the J end lost 1 base, and 4 bases lay between the germline ends. The CDR3 length is 14 residues. In DNA, the CDR3 is TGTGCCAGCAGCGTAGGCGTGAACACCGGGGAGCTGTTTTTT. Its protein product is CASSVGVNTGELFF.

This clonotype was seen repeatedly, ten times or more. The chain has TRBV6-5 and TRBJ2-3, with D possibly being TRBD1 (8 bases). Per germline, CDR1 MNHEY and CDR2 SVGAGI. Trimming pared 2 bases from V and 5 bases from J, leaving 17 bases between. The CDR3 runs to 16 residues. The chain's CDR3 is CASSYGRAGGLDTQYF. DNA for the CDR3: TGTGCCAGCAGTTACGGGAGGGCAGGGGGCTTAGATACGCAGTATTTT.

The table lists this clonotype with many counts. The chain joins TRBV20-1 to TRBJ2-3; D not certain. Germline V lookup: CDR1 DFQATT, CDR2 SNEGSKA (reference sequence). The CDR3 sequence is 12 residues long. The ends were cut back, 3 bases at V and 0 bases at J, with 4 bases in the middle. The CDR3 DNA is TGCAGTGCTAGGCGGAGCACAGATACGCAGTATTTT. Translation: CSARRSTDTQYF.

CDR3 protein: CASRPTGGEETQYF. In nucleotides, the CDR3 is TGTGCCAGCAGACCTACAGGGGGCGAGGAGACCCAGTACTTC. The rearrangement uses TRBV7-3 and TRBJ2-5; 9 bases match TRBD1. There are 14 residues in the CDR3. V lost 6 bases, J lost 5 bases, and 7 bases stayed unmatched. Germline loops: CDR1 SGHTA, CDR2 FQGTGA.

In its sample, this clonotype was seen many times. This chain links TRBV5-1 with TRBJ2-7; the match to TRBD2 covers 8 bases. This CDR3 has 15 residues. CDR1 is SGHRS, CDR2 YFSETQ, per germline. V lost 0 bases and J lost 3; bases outside the gene matches: 5. CDR3 DNA: TGCGCCAGCAGCTTGGGAACTAGCGGAAACTACGAGCAGTACTTC. Amino acids: CASSLGTSGNYEQYF.

The rearrangement joins TRBV6-1 to TRBJ2-2, with D tentatively TRBD1 or TRBD2 (5 bases each). The germline V gene encodes CDR1 MNHNS and CDR2 SASEGT. Trimming removed 5 bases at V and 5 bases at J, with 12 bases between. CDR3 length equals 14 residues. This CDR3 is CASSQNGGTGELFF. CDR3 nucleotide sequence: TGTGCCAGCAGTCAAAATGGGGGAACCGGGGAGCTGTTTTTT.

This clonotype came up many times. The V gene is TRBV12-3 or TRBV12-4, the J gene TRBJ2-2; D call uncertain. V was clipped by 5 bases and J by 0 bases, with 10 bases between them. The CDR3 runs to 15 residues. The CDR3 coding sequence is TGTGCCAGCAGTGAAACAGCCGCGAACACCGGGGAGCTGTTTTTT. This codes for CASSETAANTGELFF.

In this sample, this clonotype turned up a few times. The V gene is TRBV5-5, the J gene TRBJ2-1; TRBD2 agrees at 12 bases. Trimming cost V 0 bases and J 9 bases; bases outside gene matches: 7. The CDR3 spans 16 residues. Germline-derived CDR1 and CDR2 are SGHKS and YYEKEE (reference sequence). In DNA form, the CDR3 reads TGTGCCAGCAGCTTGGCCACGGGACTAGCGGGTGGTGAGCAGTTCTTC. This encodes CASSLATGLAGGEQFF.

This chain uses TRBV12-3 or TRBV12-4 with TRBJ1-6; D perhaps matches TRBD1 (6 bases). Trimming left V 3 bases short and J 9 bases short, with 12 bases between. The CDR3 contains 14 residues. CDR3 in DNA: TGTGCCAGCAGTTTGGACAGAATACTTTCACCCCTCCACTTT. This encodes CASSLDRILSPLHF.

This clonotype was recorded many times. This chain uses TRBV4-1 with TRBJ1-4, with D tentatively TRBD1 (5 bases). The germline V gene encodes CDR1 MGHRA and CDR2 YSYEKL. CDR3 length: 18 amino acids. Trimming took 0 bases from V and 7 from J, leaving 21 bases between them. CDR3 region: CASSQDTSGGGRAEKLFF. The CDR3 nucleotides are TGCGCCAGCAGCCAAGATACCTCCGGGGGGGGGAGAGCTGAAAAACTGTTTTTT.

The V call is TRBV5-1, the J call TRBJ1-4, with no clear D. This CDR3 region has 15 residues. Germline CDR1 is SGHRS and CDR2 is YFSETQ. Trimming left V 4 bases short and J 4 bases short, with 14 bases between. The CDR3 region is CASSQGTSGNEKLFF. As DNA, the CDR3 is TGCGCCAGCAGCCAAGGAACCTCGGGTAATGAAAAACTGTTTTTT. The complete variable domain, with remaining parts taken from reference TRBV5-1 and TRBJ1-4, reads KAGVTQTPRYLIKTRGQQVTLSCSPISGHRSVSWYQQTPGQGLQFLFEYFSETQRNKGNFPGRFSGRQFSNSRSEMNVSTLELGDSALYLCASSQGTSGNEKLFFGSGTQLSVL.

This clonotype was seen more than once but under ten times. The genes are TRBV20-1 and TRBJ1-5, with no clear D. V lost 4 bases to trimming and J lost 1 base, with 5 bases between them. Germline CDR1 and CDR2: DFQATT and SNEGSKA (reference sequence). This CDR3 region has 12 residues. CDR3 sequence reads: CSAILSNQPQHF. CDR3 sequence (DNA): TGCAGTGCTATCTTGAGCAATCAGCCCCAGCATTTT.

The V and J genes are TRBV5-1 and TRBJ1-1; TRBD1 is a possible D gene (5 bases). Trimming pared 0 bases from V and 1 base from J, leaving 13 bases between. The V gene's germline CDR1 is SGHRS and CDR2 YFSETQ. This CDR3 is 16 amino acids long. The CDR3 DNA reads as TGCGCCAGCAGCTTGGGCCGACAGAATCCGAACACTGAAGCTTTCTTT. Protein sequence: CASSLGRQNPNTEAFF.

This clonotype was seen a handful of times. This chain joins TRBV13 and TRBJ2-6; 8 bases are a match to TRBD2. Germline trimming cut 2 bases from V and 0 bases from J; bases unmatched to any gene: 3. Germline V gene lookup returns CDR1 PRHDT and CDR2 FYEKMQ (reference sequence). The CDR3 runs 17 residues. The CDR3, as DNA: TGTGCCAGCAGCTTACGGGGGGGCATCTCTGGGGCCAACGTCCTGACTTTC. It is translated as CASSLRGGISGANVLTF.

This clonotype has a count of ten or more. The chain joins TRBV7-8 to TRBJ2-1; 7 nucleotides line up with TRBD2. Germline-derived CDR1 and CDR2 are SGHVS and FQNEAQ. This CDR3 has 15 residues. After removal of 3 bases from V and 5 bases from J, the junction contained 7 bases not matched to a gene. The CDR3 sequence is CASSFSRGDHNEQFF. The CDR3 DNA reads as TGTGCCAGCAGCTTTTCTCGGGGGGACCACAATGAGCAGTTCTTC.

V gene TRBV7-8 combines with J gene TRBJ1-4, with D possibly being TRBD1 (6 bases). Germline assignment: CDR1 SGHVS and CDR2 FQNEAQ. The V end was cut by 10 bases, the J end by 8 bases, with 20 bases between. The CDR3 is 14 amino acids. The CDR3, as DNA: TGTGCCACCCGGGCCACAGGGAGGAGGGAAAAACTGTTTTTT. Translated, it gives CATRATGRREKLFF.